Included here is one T cell receptor (beta chain) sequence, with context. This entry comes from a study of T cell responses to AZD1222 COVID-19 vaccine. Germline CDR1 SGHAT, CDR2 FQDESV (reference sequence). This CDR3 has 15 residues. V lost 1 base to trimming and J lost 4 bases; unmatched junction nucleotides: 5. The table came from immunoSEQ multiplex PCR; TCRdb's copy has only in-frame clones and leaves some out. The sample has 100,000 to 150,000 clones, approximately 90% seen once; the top ten hold about 1%. This sequence originates from an adult who received the AZD1222 COVID-19 vaccine. The genes are TRBV11-1 and TRBJ2-7, with 9 nucleotides matching TRBD1. The sample in question was peripheral blood, obtained 28 days after the second AZD1222 dose. The CDR3 DNA reads as TGTGCCAGCAGCTTAGTTGGGGACAGGGTATACGAGCAGTACTTC. Translation gives CASSLVGDRVYEQYF.